The 20 T cell receptor beta chains presented below share a single source sample, sequenced in a study of blood T cell repertoires in COVID-19. Clones were read by immunoSEQ multiplex PCR, and TCRdb kept only the in-frame ones, dropping some. The sample comprises approximately 120,000 clones, over 55% of which are singletons, and around 2% rests with the top ten. Sequencing input: peripheral blood. These receptors came from a woman aged 70 to 79 with acute or convalescent COVID-19.

This clone was seen once. V usage is TRBV5-1 and J usage is TRBJ2-7, with D possibly TRBD1 on 5 matching bases. Deletions cut 1 base from V and 4 bases from J, with 9 bases between. The germline V gene has CDR1 SGHRS and CDR2 YFSETQ. This CDR3 is 13 amino acids long. The CDR3 region is CASSLTGWYEQYF. As DNA, the CDR3 is TGCGCCAGCAGCTTGACAGGATGGTACGAGCAGTACTTC.

V is TRBV11-2 and J is TRBJ2-5, with a tentative D call TRBD1 (5 bases). Trimming took 2 bases from V and 5 from J, leaving 18 bases between them. The germline V gene has CDR1 SGHAT and CDR2 FQNNGV. The CDR3 is made up of 16 amino acids. This CDR3 is CASSLLGVLGVETQYF. In DNA form, the CDR3 reads TGTGCCAGCAGCTTACTAGGGGTCCTAGGGGTGGAGACCCAGTACTTC.

The rearrangement links TRBV19 to TRBJ2-1; 8 bases map to TRBD2. The CDR3 consists of 16 residues. Germline V gene sequence: CDR1 LNHDA, CDR2 SQIVND (reference sequence). The trim removed 4 bases at V and 4 bases at J, leaving 9 bases unmatched. In DNA form, the CDR3 reads TGTGCCAGTAGTACCTCCCGGATAGCGGGATACAATGAGCAGTTCTTC. Translation gives CASSTSRIAGYNEQFF.

The rearrangement joins TRBV5-1 to TRBJ2-6; 13 bases line up with TRBD2. CDR1 and CDR2 (germline): SGHRS, YFSETQ. With V trimmed by 5 bases and J by 3 bases, 2 bases remained unmatched. This CDR3 contains 16 residues. In nucleotides, the CDR3 is TGCGCCAGCAGTCGGACTAGCGGGAGTGGGGCCAACGTCCTGACTTTC. This encodes CASSRTSGSGANVLTF.

The V call is TRBV5-1, the J call TRBJ2-5, with TRBD2 identical over 10 bases. This CDR3 has 16 residues. Germline loops: CDR1 SGHRS, CDR2 YFSETQ. The V and J ends lost 1 base and 5 bases, in that order; junction bases with no gene match: 8. This chain's CDR3 is CASSLPTSGQSETQYF. The CDR3, as DNA: TGCGCCAGCAGCTTGCCGACTAGCGGGCAGTCGGAGACCCAGTACTTC.

The chain has TRBV14 and TRBJ2-1; TRBD2 matches at 10 bases. Unmatched junction bases numbered 6, after V lost 5 bases and J lost 2 bases. This CDR3 is built from 16 residues. In germline, CDR1 is SGHDN, CDR2 FVKESK. Here the CDR3 DNA reads TGTGCCAGCAGCACCCTAGCGGGAGTTACCTACAATGAGCAGTTCTTC. It yields the protein CASSTLAGVTYNEQFF.

This CDR3 reads CASSLGLLGLAMETQYF. For the CDR3, the DNA is TGCGCCAGCAGCTTGGGCCTACTCGGACTAGCAATGGAGACCCAGTACTTC. The chain carries TRBV5-1 and TRBJ2-5; TRBD2 aligns across 8 bases. J lost 5 bases, V lost 0 bases, and 12 bases had no gene match. Germline CDR1 is SGHRS and CDR2 is YFSETQ. CDR3 length equals 17 residues. The full variable domain, completed using reference TRBV5-1 and TRBJ2-5, is KAGVTQTPRYLIKTRGQQVTLSCSPISGHRSVSWYQQTPGQGLQFLFEYFSETQRNKGNFPGRFSGRQFSNSRSEMNVSTLELGDSALYLCASSLGLLGLAMETQYFGPGTRLLVL.

This clone came up a few times. The rearrangement joins TRBV6-6 to TRBJ2-1; 9 positions agree with TRBD1. The CDR3 covers 16 residues. The germline gives CDR1 MNHNY, CDR2 SVGAGI (reference sequence). Unmatched junction bases numbered 7, after V lost 2 bases and J lost 5 bases. The CDR3 DNA reads as TGTGCCAGCAGTTACGCTATCGGGACAGGGAACAATGAGCAGTTCTTC. As protein: CASSYAIGTGNNEQFF.

This clone was detected only once. The CDR3 nucleotides read TGTGCCAGCAGCCTACAGGGGAACAATTCACCCCTCCACTTT. Amino acid sequence: CASSLQGNNSPLHF. The V gene is TRBV28, the J gene TRBJ1-6; 7 nucleotides agree with TRBD1. Germline V gene data show CDR1 as MDHEN and CDR2 as SYDVKM. V dropped 6 bases and J dropped 7; count of bases not matched to a gene: 6. This CDR3 contains 14 residues.

This clone was counted ten times or more. The chain carries TRBV6-5 and TRBJ1-3, with a tentative D call TRBD1 (6 bases). The V gene's germline CDR1 is MNHEY and CDR2 SVGAGI. Trimming shortened V by 5 bases and J by 2 bases, and 13 bases separated the two germline ends. This CDR3 has 15 residues. CDR3 sequence: CASSITGTPGNTIYF. In DNA, the CDR3 is TGTGCCAGCAGTATAACCGGGACACCTGGAAACACCATATATTTT.

This clone occurred a few times. The chain recombines TRBV11-2 with TRBJ1-2; 7 bases match TRBD1. Germline V lookup: CDR1 SGHAT, CDR2 FQNNGV. The CDR3 totals 14 residues. With 1 base clipped from V and 5 bases from J, the junction kept 4 bases outside the gene matches. Here the CDR3 reads CASSLAGTAYGYTF. The CDR3 DNA reads TGTGCCAGCAGCTTAGCCGGGACAGCTTATGGCTACACCTTC.

To note about this clone: The sample contains more than one DNA sequence encoding this CDR3. The CDR3 DNA is TGTGCCAGCAGCCTCGGACTAGCGAGCTACGAGCAGTACTTC. This translates into CASSLGLASYEQYF. The rearrangement links TRBV7-2 to TRBJ2-7, with 9 nucleotides matching TRBD2. Losses at the gene ends were 5 bases for V and 3 bases for J; bases not matched to a gene: 5. The CDR3 covers 14 residues. Germline-derived CDR1 and CDR2 are SGHTA and FQGNSA.

V usage is TRBV19 and J usage is TRBJ1-3; 7 bases agree with TRBD1. J lost 2 bases, V lost 3 bases, and 7 bases had no gene match. Germline CDR1 LNHDA, CDR2 SQIVND (reference sequence). This CDR3 spans 16 amino acids. CDR3 nucleotide sequence: TGTGCCAGTAGTATTTCCGTCAGGGGGGCTGGAAACACCATATATTTT. Its translation is CASSISVRGAGNTIYF. Full variable domain (rest looked up from reference TRBV19 and TRBJ1-3): DGGITQSPKYLFRKEGQNVTLSCEQNLNHDAMYWYRQDPGQGLRLIYYSQIVNDFQKGDIAEGYSVSREKKESFPLTVTSAQKNPTAFYLCASSISVRGAGNTIYFGEGSWLTVV.

This clone has more than one count but fewer than ten. The chain employs TRBV13 and TRBJ2-1; no clear D gene. Between the trimmed V and J ends, which lost 5 bases and 8 bases, there was a span of 10 bases. The germline V gene has CDR1 PRHDT and CDR2 FYEKMQ (reference sequence). CDR3 length: 12 amino acids. The CDR3 reads CASSVNGYEQFF. The CDR3 DNA reads as TGTGCCAGCAGCGTCAACGGGTATGAGCAGTTCTTC.

The chain employs TRBV28 and TRBJ1-2; 9 nucleotides match TRBD1. Germline V gene data show CDR1 as MDHEN and CDR2 as SYDVKM. This CDR3 has 15 residues. The J segment lost 7 bases and the V segment lost 6 bases, leaving 12 bases of the junction unmatched. CDR3 residues: CASSPPGTGSFGYTF. In DNA form, the CDR3 reads TGTGCCAGCAGCCCACCCGGGACAGGGAGTTTTGGCTACACCTTC.

The J gene is TRBJ2-3, the V gene TRBV11-3; 8 bases line up with TRBD1. Germline CDR1 and CDR2: SGHNT and YENEEA. The V and J ends lost 11 bases and 4 bases, in that order; junction bases with no gene match: 8. The CDR3 consists of 13 residues. The CDR3, as DNA: TGTGCCCTAGGGCAGGGGGCCCCAGATACGCAGTATTTT. This sequence encodes CALGQGAPDTQYF.

The J gene is TRBJ2-1, the V gene TRBV5-1; a possible D gene is TRBD2 (5 bases). CDR3 length: 12 residues. CDR1 is SGHRS, CDR2 YFSETQ, per germline. Trimming removed 4 bases from V and 10 bases from J, with 12 bases in between. This chain's CDR3 is CASSPPGWEQFF. The CDR3 coding sequence is TGCGCCAGCAGCCCCCCGGGGTGGGAGCAGTTCTTC.

This clone came up a few times. This chain uses TRBV7-9 with TRBJ2-2, with D possibly matching TRBD2 (6 bases). Germline CDR1 SEHNR, CDR2 FQNEAQ (reference sequence). V lost 1 base and J lost 4, with 10 bases in between. The CDR3 is made up of 15 amino acids. In nucleotides, the CDR3 is TGTGCCAGCAGCTTAGGGCTAGCGACCACCGGGGAGCTGTTTTTT. Encoded protein: CASSLGLATTGELFF.

The rearrangement uses TRBV23-1 and TRBJ1-2, with 8 bases identical to TRBD1. TRBV23-1 is an open reading frame, and its role is uncertain. Germline trimming cut 1 base from V and 4 bases from J; bases unmatched to any gene: 2. The CDR3 has 14 amino acids. Here the CDR3 reads CASSQWTGRYGYTF. The CDR3 nucleotides read TGCGCCAGCAGTCAATGGACAGGGCGCTATGGCTACACCTTC.

This sequence joins TRBV5-1 and TRBJ2-1; TRBD2 matches 7 bases. Germline CDR1 SGHRS, CDR2 YFSETQ. The CDR3 sequence is 16 residues long. The J segment lost 0 bases and the V segment lost 2 bases, leaving 5 bases of the junction unmatched. The CDR3 sequence is CASSLAGPSSYNEQFF. CDR3 bases: TGCGCCAGCAGCTTAGCGGGACCAAGCTCCTACAATGAGCAGTTCTTC.